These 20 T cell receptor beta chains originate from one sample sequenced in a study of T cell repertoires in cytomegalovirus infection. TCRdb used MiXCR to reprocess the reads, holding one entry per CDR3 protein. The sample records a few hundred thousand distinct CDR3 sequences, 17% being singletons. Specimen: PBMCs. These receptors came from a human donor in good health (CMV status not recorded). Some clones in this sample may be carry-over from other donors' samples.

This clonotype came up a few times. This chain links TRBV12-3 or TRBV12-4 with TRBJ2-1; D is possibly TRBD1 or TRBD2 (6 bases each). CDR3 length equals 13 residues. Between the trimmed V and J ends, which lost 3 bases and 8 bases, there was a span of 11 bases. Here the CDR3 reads CASSFYGGDEQFF. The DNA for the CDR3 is TGTGCCAGCAGTTTTTACGGGGGCGATGAGCAGTTCTTC.

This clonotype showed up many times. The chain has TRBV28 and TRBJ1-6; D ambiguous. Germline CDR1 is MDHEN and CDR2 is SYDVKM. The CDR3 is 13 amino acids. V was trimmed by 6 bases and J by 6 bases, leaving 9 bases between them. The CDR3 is CASRRLGNSPLHF. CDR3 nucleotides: TGTGCCAGCAGAAGGTTGGGTAATTCACCCCTCCACTTT.

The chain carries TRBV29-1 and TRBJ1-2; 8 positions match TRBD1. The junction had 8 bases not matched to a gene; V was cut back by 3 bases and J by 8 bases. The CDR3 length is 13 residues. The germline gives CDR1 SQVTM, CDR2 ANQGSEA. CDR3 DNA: TGCAGCGTTGAGAGGACAGGGAGTGGGGGCTACACCTTC. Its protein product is CSVERTGSGGYTF.

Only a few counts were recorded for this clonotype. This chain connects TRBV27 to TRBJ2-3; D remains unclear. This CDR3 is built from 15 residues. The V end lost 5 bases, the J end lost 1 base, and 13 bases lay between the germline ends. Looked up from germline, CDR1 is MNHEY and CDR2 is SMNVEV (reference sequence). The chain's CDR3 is CASSAYGGGTDTQYF. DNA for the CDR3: TGTGCCAGCAGTGCGTACGGCGGAGGCACAGATACGCAGTATTTT.

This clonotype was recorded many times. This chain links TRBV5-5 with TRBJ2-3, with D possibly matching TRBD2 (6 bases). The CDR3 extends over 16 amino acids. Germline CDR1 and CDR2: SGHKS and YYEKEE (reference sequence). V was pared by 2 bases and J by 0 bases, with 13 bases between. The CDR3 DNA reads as TGTGCCAGCAGCTTAGTACTAGCATATAGCACAGATACGCAGTATTTT. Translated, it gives CASSLVLAYSTDTQYF. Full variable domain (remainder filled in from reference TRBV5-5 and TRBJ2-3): DAGVTQSPTHLIKTRGQQVTLRCSPISGHKSVSWYQQVLGQGPQFIFQYYEKEERGRGNFPDRFSARQFPNYSSELNVNALLLGDSALYLCASSLVLAYSTDTQYFGPGTRLTVL.

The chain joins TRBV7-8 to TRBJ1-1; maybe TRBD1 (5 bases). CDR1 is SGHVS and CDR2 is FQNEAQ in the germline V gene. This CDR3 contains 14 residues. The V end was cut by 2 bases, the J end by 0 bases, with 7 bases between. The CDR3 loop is CASSLWGLNTEAFF. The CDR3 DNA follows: TGTGCCAGCAGCTTATGGGGCTTGAACACTGAAGCTTTCTTT.

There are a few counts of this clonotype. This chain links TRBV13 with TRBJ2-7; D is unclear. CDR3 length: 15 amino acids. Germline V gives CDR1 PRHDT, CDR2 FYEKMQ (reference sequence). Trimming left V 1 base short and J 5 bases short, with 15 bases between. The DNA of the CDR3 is TGTGCCAGCAGCTTAGCCCACGCAACAGTACACGAGCAGTACTTC. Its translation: CASSLAHATVHEQYF.

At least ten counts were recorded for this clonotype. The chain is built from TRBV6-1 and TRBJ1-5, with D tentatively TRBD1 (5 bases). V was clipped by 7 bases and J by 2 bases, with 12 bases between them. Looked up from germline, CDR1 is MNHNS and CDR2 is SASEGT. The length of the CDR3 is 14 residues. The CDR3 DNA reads TGTGCCAGCACGTTAGGGGATGGCAATCAGCCCCAGCATTTT. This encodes CASTLGDGNQPQHF.

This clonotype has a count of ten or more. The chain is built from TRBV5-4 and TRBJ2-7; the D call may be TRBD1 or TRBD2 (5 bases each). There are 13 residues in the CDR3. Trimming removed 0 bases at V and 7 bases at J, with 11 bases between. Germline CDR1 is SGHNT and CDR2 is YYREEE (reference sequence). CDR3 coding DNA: TGTGCCAGCAGCTTGGGCTGGGGACGGGAGCAGTACTTC. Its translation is CASSLGWGREQYF.

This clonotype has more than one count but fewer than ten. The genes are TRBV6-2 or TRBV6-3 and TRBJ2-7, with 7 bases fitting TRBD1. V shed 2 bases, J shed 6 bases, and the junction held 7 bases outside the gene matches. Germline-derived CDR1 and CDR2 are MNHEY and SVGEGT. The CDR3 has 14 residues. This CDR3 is CASSYDRERGEQYF. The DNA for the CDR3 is TGTGCCAGCAGTTACGACAGGGAACGCGGCGAGCAGTACTTC.

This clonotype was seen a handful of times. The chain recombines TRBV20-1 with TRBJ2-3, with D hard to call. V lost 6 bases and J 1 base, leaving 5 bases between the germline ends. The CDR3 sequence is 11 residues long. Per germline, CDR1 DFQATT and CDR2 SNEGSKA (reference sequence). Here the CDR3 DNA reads TGCAGTGCCGGGCGCACAGATACGCAGTATTTT. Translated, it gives CSAGRTDTQYF.

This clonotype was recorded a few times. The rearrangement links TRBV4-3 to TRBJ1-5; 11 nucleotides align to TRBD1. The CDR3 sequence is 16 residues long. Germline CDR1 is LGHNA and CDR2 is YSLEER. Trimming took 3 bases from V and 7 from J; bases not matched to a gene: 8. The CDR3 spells CASSQSPGQGGQPQHF. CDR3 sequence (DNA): TGCGCCAGCAGCCAGTCGCCGGGACAGGGGGGACAGCCCCAGCATTTT.

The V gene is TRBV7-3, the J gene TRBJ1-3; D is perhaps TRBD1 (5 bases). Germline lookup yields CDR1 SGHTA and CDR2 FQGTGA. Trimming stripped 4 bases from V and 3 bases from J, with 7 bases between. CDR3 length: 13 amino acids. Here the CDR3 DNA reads TGTGCCAGCAGCTGGGACGGTGGAAACACCATATATTTT. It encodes CASSWDGGNTIYF.

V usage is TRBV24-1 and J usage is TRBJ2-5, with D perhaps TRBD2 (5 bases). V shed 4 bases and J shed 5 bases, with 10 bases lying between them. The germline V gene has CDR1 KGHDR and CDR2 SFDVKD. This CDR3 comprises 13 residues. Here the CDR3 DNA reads TGTGCCACCAGTGAGACTTGGAGGGAGACCCAGTACTTC. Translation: CATSETWRETQYF.

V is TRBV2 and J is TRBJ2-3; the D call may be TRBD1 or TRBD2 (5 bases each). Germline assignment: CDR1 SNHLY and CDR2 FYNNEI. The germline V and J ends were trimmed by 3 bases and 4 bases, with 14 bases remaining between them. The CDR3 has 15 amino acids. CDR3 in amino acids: CASSDGGLDADTQYF. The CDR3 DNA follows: TGTGCCAGCAGTGATGGGGGTCTGGACGCAGATACGCAGTATTTT. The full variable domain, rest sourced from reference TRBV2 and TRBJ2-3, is EPEVTQTPSHQVTQMGQEVILRCVPISNHLYFYWYRQILGQKVEFLVSFYNNEISEKSEIFDDQFSVERPDGSNFTLKIRSTKLEDSAMYFCASSDGGLDADTQYFGPGTRLTVL.

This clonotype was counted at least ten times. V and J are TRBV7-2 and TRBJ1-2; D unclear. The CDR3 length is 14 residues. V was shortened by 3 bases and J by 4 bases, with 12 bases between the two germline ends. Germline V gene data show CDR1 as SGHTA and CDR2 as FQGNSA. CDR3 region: CASSLRVDTYGYTF. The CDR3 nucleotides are TGTGCCAGCAGCTTGAGGGTGGATACCTATGGCTACACCTTC.

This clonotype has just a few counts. Here the CDR3 DNA reads TGTGCCAGCAGTGAATGGCCCAGGGCTAATCAGCCCCAGCATTTT. Protein: CASSEWPRANQPQHF. The genes are TRBV6-1 and TRBJ1-5; D may be TRBD1 (5 bases). CDR1 and CDR2 (germline): MNHNS, SASEGT. CDR3 size: 15 residues. The germline V and J ends were trimmed by 2 bases and 4 bases, with 12 bases remaining between them.

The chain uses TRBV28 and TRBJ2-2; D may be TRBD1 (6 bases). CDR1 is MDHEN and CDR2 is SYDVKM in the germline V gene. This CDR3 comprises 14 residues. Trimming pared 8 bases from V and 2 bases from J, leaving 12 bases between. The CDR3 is CASLTGFNTGELFF. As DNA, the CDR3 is TGTGCCAGCCTGACAGGCTTCAACACCGGGGAGCTGTTTTTT.

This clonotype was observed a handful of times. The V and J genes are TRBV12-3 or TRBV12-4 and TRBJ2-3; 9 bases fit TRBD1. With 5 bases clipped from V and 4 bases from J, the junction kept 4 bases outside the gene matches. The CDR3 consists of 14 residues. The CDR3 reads CASSPWTGADTQYF. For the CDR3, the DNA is TGTGCCAGCAGTCCTTGGACAGGGGCAGATACGCAGTATTTT.

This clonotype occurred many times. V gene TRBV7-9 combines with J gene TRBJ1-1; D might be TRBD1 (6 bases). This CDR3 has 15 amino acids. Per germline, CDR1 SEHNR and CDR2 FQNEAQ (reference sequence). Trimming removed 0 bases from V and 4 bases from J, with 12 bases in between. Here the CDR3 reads CASSLAQGFSTEAFF. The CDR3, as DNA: TGTGCCAGCAGCTTAGCCCAGGGGTTTAGCACTGAAGCTTTCTTT.